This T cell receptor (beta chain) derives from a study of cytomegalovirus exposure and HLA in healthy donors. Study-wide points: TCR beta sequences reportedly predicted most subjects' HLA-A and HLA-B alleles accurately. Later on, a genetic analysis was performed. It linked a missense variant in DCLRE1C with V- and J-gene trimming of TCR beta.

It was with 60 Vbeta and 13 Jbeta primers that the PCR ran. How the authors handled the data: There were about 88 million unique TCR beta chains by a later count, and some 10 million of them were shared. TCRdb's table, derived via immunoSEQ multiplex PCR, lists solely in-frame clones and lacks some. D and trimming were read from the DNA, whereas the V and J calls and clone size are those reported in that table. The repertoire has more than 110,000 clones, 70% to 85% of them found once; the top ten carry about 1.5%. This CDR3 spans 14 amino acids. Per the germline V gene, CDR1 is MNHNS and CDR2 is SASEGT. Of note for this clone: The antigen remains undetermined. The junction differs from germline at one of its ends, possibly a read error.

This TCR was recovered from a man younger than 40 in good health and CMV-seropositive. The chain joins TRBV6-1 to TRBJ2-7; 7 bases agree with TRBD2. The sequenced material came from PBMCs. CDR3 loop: CASSGASGTYEQYF. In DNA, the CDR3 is TGTGCCAGTAGTGGGGCTAGCGGCACCTACGAGCAGTACTTC.